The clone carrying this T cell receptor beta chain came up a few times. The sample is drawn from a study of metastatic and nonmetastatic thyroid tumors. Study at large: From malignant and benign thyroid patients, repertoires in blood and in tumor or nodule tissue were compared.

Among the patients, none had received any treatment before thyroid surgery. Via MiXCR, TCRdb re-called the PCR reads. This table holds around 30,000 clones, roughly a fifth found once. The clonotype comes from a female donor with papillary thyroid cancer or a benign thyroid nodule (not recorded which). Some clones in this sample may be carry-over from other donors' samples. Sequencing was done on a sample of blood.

The CDR3 protein is CASSVTGDSPLHF. The DNA of the CDR3 is TGTGCCAGTAGTGTAACAGGGGATTCACCCCTCCACTTT. The chain couples TRBV19 to TRBJ1-6, with TRBD1 matching over 7 bases. There are 13 residues in the CDR3. Germline lookup yields CDR1 LNHDA and CDR2 SQIVND (reference sequence). Germline trimming cut 5 bases from V and 8 bases from J; bases unmatched to any gene: 3.